A single sample is the source of the 24 T cell receptor beta chains below, sequenced in a study of glioma-infiltrating T cells after dendritic cell vaccination. As for time point: after dendritic cell vaccination, including at tumor progression/relapse. Using immunoSEQ multiplex PCR, the repertoire was profiled, and TCRdb retains in-frame clones only, with some absent. The sample has more than 95,000 clones; about 90% are singletons. Here the sequenced sample was blood, taken after dendritic cell vaccination. Receptor source: a human donor with glioblastoma.

The rearrangement uses TRBV6-1 and TRBJ1-2; 8 bases match TRBD1. The CDR3 has 13 residues. V gave up 2 bases and J gave up 10 bases; unmatched junction bases: 6. The germline V gene has CDR1 MNHNS and CDR2 SASEGT. The CDR3: CASSENGQGLYTF. CDR3 bases: TGTGCCAGCAGTGAAAACGGACAGGGTCTCTACACCTTC.

This sequence joins TRBV6-1 and TRBJ2-7; the D is unclear. Trimming removed 7 bases from V and 3 bases from J, with 19 bases in between. The length of the CDR3 is 15 residues. Germline CDR1 is MNHNS and CDR2 is SASEGT. The CDR3 sequence is CASTLLEALNYEQYF. CDR3 in DNA: TGTGCCAGCACTCTCCTAGAGGCCTTAAACTACGAGCAGTACTTC.

This rearrangement joins TRBV5-4 to TRBJ2-3; D uncertain. There are 14 residues in the CDR3. From germline, CDR1 is SGHNT and CDR2 YYREEE (reference sequence). Trimming left V 4 bases short and J 6 bases short, with 15 bases between. CDR3 DNA sequence: TGTGCCAGCAGCGGTACCGCACTTGCGGATACGCAGTATTTT. This gives the protein CASSGTALADTQYF.

V usage is TRBV11-2 and J usage is TRBJ2-7, with TRBD1 identical over 9 bases. Losses at the gene ends were 6 bases for V and 7 bases for J; bases not matched to a gene: 10. CDR1 and CDR2 (germline): SGHAT, FQNNGV. The CDR3 runs 14 residues. CDR3 residues: CASSPGTGLWEQYF. As DNA, the CDR3 is TGTGCCAGCAGTCCCGGGACAGGGCTATGGGAGCAGTACTTC.

This rearrangement joins TRBV6-1 to TRBJ1-6; unclear D gene. The CDR3 consists of 15 residues. Germline V gene sequence: CDR1 MNHNS, CDR2 SASEGT. Between the trimmed V and J ends, which lost 0 bases and 3 bases, there was a span of 6 bases. CDR3 nucleotides: TGTGCCAGCAGTGAAGCTGAGTACTATAATTCACCCCTCCACTTT. It encodes CASSEAEYYNSPLHF.

The V call is TRBV14, the J call TRBJ1-2; TRBD1 matches at 8 bases. From germline, CDR1 is SGHDN and CDR2 FVKESK. V trimming: 3 bases; J trimming: 6 bases; junction bases outside the gene matches: 6. This CDR3 is built from 14 residues. Here the CDR3 reads CASSQDRAVNGYTF. CDR3 DNA sequence: TGTGCCAGCAGCCAGGACAGGGCCGTGAATGGCTACACCTTC. Filled out from reference TRBV14 and TRBJ1-2, the complete variable domain reads EAGVTQFPSHSVIEKGQTVTLRCDPISGHDNLYWYRRVMGKEIKFLLHFVKESKQDESGMPNNRFLAERTGGTYSTLKVQPAELEDSGVYFCASSQDRAVNGYTFGSGTRLTVV.

V and J are TRBV5-1 and TRBJ2-7; TRBD1 matches 7 bases. The germline V gene encodes CDR1 SGHRS and CDR2 YFSETQ. This CDR3 is 14 amino acids long. The J segment lost 6 bases and the V segment lost 5 bases, leaving 11 bases of the junction unmatched. Here the CDR3 reads CASRRGQEEVEQYF. In DNA form, the CDR3 reads TGCGCCAGCAGGCGTGGACAGGAAGAGGTCGAGCAGTACTTC.

The chain uses TRBV11-3 and TRBJ2-1, with no clear D. Trimming took 8 bases from V and 7 from J, leaving 21 bases between them. This CDR3 has 15 residues. The germline gives CDR1 SGHNT, CDR2 YENEEA. CDR3 in amino acids: CASGNELNLGNEQFF. CDR3 nucleotides: TGTGCCAGCGGAAACGAGCTTAACCTCGGGAATGAGCAGTTCTTC. The complete variable domain, with remaining parts taken from reference TRBV11-3 and TRBJ2-1, reads EAGVVQSPRYKIIEKKQPVAFWCNPISGHNTLYWYLQNLGQGPELLIRYENEEAVDDSQLPKDRFSAERLKGVDSTLKIQPAELGDSAVYLCASGNELNLGNEQFFGPGTRLTVL.

This chain joins TRBV27 and TRBJ2-4; TRBD2 matches at 14 bases. The CDR3 totals 18 residues. Per germline, CDR1 MNHEY and CDR2 SMNVEV (reference sequence). J was trimmed by 2 bases and V by 4 bases; bases with no gene match: 7. CDR3 residues: CASSSGLAGGFTKNIQYF. The CDR3 coding sequence is TGTGCCAGCAGTTCAGGACTAGCGGGGGGTTTCACCAAAAACATTCAGTACTTC.

This clone appeared once. The chain couples TRBV6-1 to TRBJ1-1; TRBD1 is a possible D gene (5 bases). Germline V gene data show CDR1 as MNHNS and CDR2 as SASEGT. With 2 bases removed from V and 0 bases from J, the gap between germline ends came to 10 bases. The CDR3 totals 15 residues. The CDR3 sequence is CASSERGLMNTEAFF. The CDR3, as DNA: TGTGCCAGCAGTGAAAGGGGACTGATGAACACTGAAGCTTTCTTT.

The genes are TRBV6-6 and TRBJ2-1, with a weak D call TRBD2 (6 bases). CDR3 length equals 11 residues. Trimming took off 2 bases at V and 14 bases at J, with 10 bases between the two ends. Germline assignment: CDR1 MNHNY and CDR2 SVGAGI (reference sequence). CDR3 sequence (DNA): TGTGCCAGCAGTTACGGGGAGGATAAGTTCTTC. Its translation is CASSYGEDKFF.

This chain joins TRBV6-4 and TRBJ1-1; D uncertain. This CDR3 region has 16 residues. Trimming removed 6 bases at V and 2 bases at J, with 19 bases between. From germline, CDR1 is MRHNA and CDR2 SNTAGT. The CDR3 DNA is TGTGCCAGCAGGGTCGAGGGTGGGAGCGAAAACACTGAAGCTTTCTTT. As protein: CASRVEGGSENTEAFF.

The rearrangement uses TRBV5-1 and TRBJ1-2; D gene ambiguous. Between the trimmed V and J ends, which lost 0 bases and 4 bases, there was a span of 19 bases. CDR3 size: 17 residues. Germline-derived CDR1 and CDR2 are SGHRS and YFSETQ. The CDR3 loop is CASSLDHSQFPRYGYTF. The CDR3 DNA sequence: TGCGCCAGCAGCTTGGATCACAGCCAGTTCCCACGCTATGGCTACACCTTC.

The chain joins TRBV10-3 to TRBJ2-6; TRBD2 matches at 8 bases. The V segment lost 0 bases and the J segment 2 bases; nucleotides outside the gene matches: 6. Germline CDR1 and CDR2: ENHRY and SYGVKD. This CDR3 contains 18 residues. In DNA, the CDR3 is TGTGCCATCAGTGAGTCAGCGGGGGCGCGGGCTGGGGCCAACGTCCTGACTTTC. As protein: CAISESAGARAGANVLTF.

The CDR3 nucleotides read TGCGCCAGCAGCCGCACCGCTCGGGAAGAGACCCAGTACTTC. Its protein is CASSRTAREETQYF. The chain recombines TRBV4-1 with TRBJ2-5; D is unclear. In germline, CDR1 is MGHRA, CDR2 YSYEKL. The length of the CDR3 is 14 residues. V lost 4 bases and J 3 bases, leaving 12 bases between the germline ends.

The chain has TRBV18 and TRBJ2-3; D is perhaps TRBD2 (5 bases). The CDR3 contains 15 residues. Germline CDR1 is KGHSH and CDR2 is LQKENI. The ends were cut back, 1 base at V and 1 base at J, with 9 bases in the middle. This CDR3 reads CASSPLGVGTDTQYF. The CDR3 DNA reads as TGTGCCAGCTCACCACTCGGGGTGGGCACAGATACGCAGTATTTT.

The rearrangement uses TRBV19 and TRBJ2-4, with TRBD1 matching 8 bases. Germline-derived CDR1 and CDR2 are LNHDA and SQIVND (reference sequence). CDR3 length: 14 residues. J gave up 14 bases and V 4 bases, and 13 bases lay outside the gene matches. CDR3 region: CASSRGDRPFMEYF. The CDR3 DNA reads as TGTGCCAGTAGTAGAGGGGACAGGCCGTTCATGGAGTACTTC.

This clone was picked up a small number of times. The chain carries TRBV5-6 and TRBJ1-2, with 8 bases aligning to TRBD1. Trimming removed 6 bases from V and 5 bases from J; junction bases left unmatched: 3. The germline V gene encodes CDR1 SGHDT and CDR2 YYEEEE. CDR3 length: 12 amino acids. CDR3 DNA sequence: TGTGCCAGCAACCGGGACAGGTATGGCTACACCTTC. Residues: CASNRDRYGYTF.

The chain combines TRBV19 with TRBJ1-5; D unresolved. V lost 0 bases and J 9 bases, leaving 18 bases between the germline ends. Per the germline V gene, CDR1 is LNHDA and CDR2 is SQIVND (reference sequence). This CDR3 has 16 amino acids. The DNA of the CDR3 is TGTGCCAGTAGTATAGAAATGGTCCGACTAGAAAGGCCCCAGCATTTT. It specifies CASSIEMVRLERPQHF.

The genes are TRBV27 and TRBJ2-7; a possible D gene is TRBD1 (6 bases). CDR1 is MNHEY and CDR2 is SMNVEV in the germline V gene (reference sequence). The V and J ends lost 6 bases and 3 bases respectively, with 18 bases between them. The CDR3 loop spans 15 amino acids. The CDR3 DNA sequence: TGTGCCAGCAGATTAGTGGGAAGGGGGTTCTACGAGCAGTACTTC. Protein product: CASRLVGRGFYEQYF.

The chain couples TRBV2 to TRBJ1-1, with D possibly matching TRBD1 (5 bases). Trimming removed 7 bases at V and 10 bases at J, with 16 bases between. CDR1 and CDR2 from the germline V gene are SNHLY and FYNNEI. The CDR3 is 12 amino acids. For the CDR3, the DNA is TGTGCCAGCACCCCGAATAGGGGCTTAGCTTTCTTT. This translates into CASTPNRGLAFF.

This sequence joins TRBV5-1 and TRBJ2-7, with 7 bases identical to TRBD1. The length of the CDR3 is 16 residues. V lost 4 bases and J lost 5; bases outside the gene matches: 15. The germline V gene encodes CDR1 SGHRS and CDR2 YFSETQ. CDR3 DNA sequence: TGCGCCAGCAGCCCAGCTATAAGGACAGGTGGCGACGAGCAGTACTTC. This translates into CASSPAIRTGGDEQYF.

The chain carries TRBV5-1 and TRBJ2-3, with D maybe TRBD1 (5 bases). CDR3 size: 14 residues. CDR1 is SGHRS and CDR2 is YFSETQ in the germline V gene. Trimming took 3 bases from V and 3 from J, leaving 11 bases between them. CDR3 sequence: CASSSGSVTDTQYF. For the CDR3, the DNA is TGCGCCAGCAGCTCAGGGTCCGTAACAGATACGCAGTATTTT.

In its sample, this clone was seen once. This chain connects TRBV7-2 to TRBJ1-1; D is unclear. CDR3 size: 15 residues. Trimming took 2 bases from V and 1 from J, leaving 11 bases between them. CDR1 is SGHTA, CDR2 FQGNSA, per germline. CDR3 nucleotide sequence: TGTGCCAGCAGCTTATACGGCAGCGCGAACACTGAAGCTTTCTTT. Translating it yields CASSLYGSANTEAFF.